This TCR beta chain was profiled in a study of Ad26.COV2.S vaccination and SARS-CoV-2 variants. At the level of the study: Intramuscularly, Ad26.COV2.S was given either once or twice, 56 days apart.

Whole-study results and caveats: Reports say spike-specific CD8+ and CD4+ T cell responses covered substantial breadth after vaccination. Using TCR breadth and depth analyses may have led to underestimated total T cell responses. Vaccine and placebo groups showed comparable non-spike TCR breadth.

Specified treatment: some 20 received Ad26.COV2.S at low or high dose, single or two shots; roughly five received placebo; per-sample allocation not given. All samples were drawn on day 63, counting from the first vaccine or placebo injection. This CDR3 contains 12 residues. Trimming cost V 6 bases and J 7 bases, with 9 bases left between them. Germline-derived CDR1 and CDR2 are MNHEY and SVGAGI. Here immunoSEQ multiplex PCR was the method, and the copy in TCRdb shows in-frame clones only, minus some. The top ten clones hold 10% to 15% of a sample with about 430,000 clones, 90% of them seen once. As for this clone: The antigen is unknown.

The chain couples TRBV6-5 to TRBJ1-4, with D perhaps matching TRBD1 (5 bases). The TCR was taken from a person between 18 and 65 years old who received the Ad26.COV2.S COVID-19 vaccine or a placebo. The specimen comprised peripheral blood, sampled in a trial of Ad26.COV2.S vaccine versus placebo. In DNA, the CDR3 is TGTGCCAGCAGGGGGGTTGGTGAAAAACTGTTTTTT. Translation gives CASRGVGEKLFF.